The 31 T cell receptor beta chains presented below share a single source sample, sequenced in a study of Ad26.COV2.S vaccination and SARS-CoV-2 variants. Described treatment: roughly 18 received Ad26.COV2.S at low or high dose, single or two shots; 5 received placebo; per-sample allocation not given. Vaccine and placebo recipients were sampled on day 63 after the first injection. Sequencing was performed with immunoSEQ multiplex PCR; in TCRdb, only in-frame clones are kept and a portion is missing. The data show fewer than 500,000 clones, 90% seen once. The input for sequencing was peripheral blood, taken in a trial of Ad26.COV2.S vaccine versus placebo. The receptor set was obtained from a person between 18 and 59 years old who received the Ad26.COV2.S COVID-19 vaccine or a placebo.

The chain has TRBV5-1 and TRBJ2-5; weak D call: TRBD2 (6 bases). Germline assignment: CDR1 SGHRS and CDR2 YFSETQ. CDR3 size: 13 residues. With 6 bases removed from V and 1 base from J, the gap between germline ends came to 10 bases. CDR3 in amino acids: CASIQRVQETQYF. The CDR3 nucleotides are TGCGCCAGCATACAGCGGGTCCAAGAGACCCAGTACTTC.

A single count supports this clone. The V gene is TRBV9, the J gene TRBJ2-3, with TRBD2 matching 16 bases. Germline V gene sequence: CDR1 SGDLS, CDR2 YYNGEE. The junction had 11 bases not matched to a gene; V was cut back by 4 bases and J by 12 bases. This CDR3 region has 16 residues. The CDR3 spells CASSISPGLAGGGQYF. The CDR3 DNA is TGTGCCAGCAGCATCAGCCCGGGACTAGCGGGAGGGGGTCAGTATTTT. The complete variable domain, with remaining parts taken from reference TRBV9 and TRBJ2-3, reads DSGVTQTPKHLITATGQRVTLRCSPRSGDLSVYWYQQSLDQGLQFLIQYYNGEERAKGNILERFSAQQFPDLHSELNLSSLELGDSALYFCASSISPGLAGGGQYFGPGTRLTVL.

The V gene is TRBV19, the J gene TRBJ1-1, with unresolved D. Trimming shortened V by 3 bases and J by 3 bases, and 11 bases separated the two germline ends. This CDR3 is 14 amino acids long. Germline loops: CDR1 LNHDA, CDR2 SQIVND (reference sequence). The CDR3 protein is CASSIGERDTEAFF. CDR3 nucleotides: TGTGCCAGTAGTATTGGCGAGAGGGACACTGAAGCTTTCTTT.

The chain carries TRBV7-2 and TRBJ1-1, with TRBD1 as a possible D gene (6 bases). Trimming took 2 bases from V and 4 from J, leaving 11 bases between them. The CDR3 contains 14 residues. CDR1 and CDR2 from the germline V gene are SGHTA and FQGNSA. The CDR3 nucleotides read TGTGCCAGCAGCTTACGGGGGCGCGGCACTGAAGCTTTCTTT. Translated, it gives CASSLRGRGTEAFF.

The rearrangement joins TRBV28 to TRBJ2-5; TRBD1 matches at 9 bases. V lost 3 bases, J lost 6 bases, and 8 bases stayed unmatched. The germline CDR1 and CDR2 sequences are MDHEN and SYDVKM. The CDR3 totals 15 residues. CDR3 nucleotide sequence: TGTGCCAGCAGTTTGCCCGGGACAGGGACCAAGACCCAGTACTTC. This encodes CASSLPGTGTKTQYF.

The rearrangement uses TRBV19 and TRBJ2-6; 9 positions agree with TRBD2. The CDR3 contains 18 residues. Trimming took 3 bases from V and 0 from J; bases not matched to a gene: 6. CDR1 LNHDA and CDR2 SQIVND come from the germline V gene (reference sequence). For the CDR3, the DNA is TGTGCCAGTAGTATCGGTAGCGGGGGTAGCTCTGGGGCCAACGTCCTGACTTTC. Protein sequence: CASSIGSGGSSGANVLTF.

This chain joins TRBV30 and TRBJ1-5; the D gene is possibly TRBD1 (5 bases). CDR3 length: 13 residues. V lost 7 bases, J lost 0 bases, and 10 bases lay in between. The germline CDR1 and CDR2 sequences are GTSNPN and SVGIG (reference sequence). The chain's CDR3 is CALQQDSNQPQHF. DNA for the CDR3: TGTGCCTTACAACAGGATAGCAATCAGCCCCAGCATTTT.

The chain uses TRBV3-1 (or the pseudogene TRBV3-2) and TRBJ1-4; D might be TRBD1 (5 bases). V was trimmed by 4 bases and J by 2 bases, leaving 8 bases between them. The CDR3 covers 14 residues. Looked up from germline, CDR1 is LGHDT and CDR2 is YNNKEL (reference sequence). CDR3 protein: CASSPTVTNEKLFF. For the CDR3, the DNA is TGTGCCAGCAGCCCGACAGTGACTAATGAAAAACTGTTTTTT.

The chain carries TRBV4-1 and TRBJ2-7; D gene ambiguous. The CDR3 spans 13 residues. The V gene's germline CDR1 is MGHRA and CDR2 YSYEKL. The V end was cut by 1 base, the J end by 4 bases, with 8 bases between. CDR3 sequence reads: CASSQVKGYEQYF. CDR3 bases: TGCGCCAGCAGCCAAGTTAAGGGTTACGAGCAGTACTTC.

This clone was seen more than once but under ten times. A single base separates this from a much larger clone, so it may be a read error. CDR3 sequence reads: CASSDSDTGELFF. Written as DNA, the CDR3 is TGTGCCAGCAGTGACTCGGACACCGGGGAGCTGTTTTTT. The rearrangement uses TRBV6-4 and TRBJ2-2, with D hard to call. Trimming stripped 0 bases from V and 3 bases from J, with 2 bases between. Germline V gene data show CDR1 as MRHNA and CDR2 as SNTAGT. The CDR3 loop spans 13 amino acids.

The chain employs TRBV12-3 or TRBV12-4 and TRBJ2-7; D remains unclear. This CDR3 comprises 13 residues. Trimming removed 3 bases from V and 4 bases from J, with 10 bases in between. CDR3 DNA: TGTGCCAGCAGTTTGTGGGGATTATACGAGCAGTACTTC. Translated: CASSLWGLYEQYF.

The table lists this clone with a few counts. The CDR3 spells CASSPGGLAGYNEQFF. The CDR3 region has the DNA TGTGCCAGCAGCCCGGGTGGCCTAGCGGGGTACAATGAGCAGTTCTTC. This chain connects TRBV5-5 to TRBJ2-1, with TRBD2 identical over 9 bases. Germline trimming cut 4 bases from V and 4 bases from J; bases unmatched to any gene: 9. The CDR3 is 16 amino acids. The germline V gene has CDR1 SGHKS and CDR2 YYEKEE (reference sequence).

The chain combines TRBV6-6 with TRBJ2-2; the match to TRBD2 covers 7 bases. There are 15 residues in the CDR3. V trimming: 2 bases; J trimming: 7 bases; junction bases outside the gene matches: 7. Germline lookup yields CDR1 MNHNY and CDR2 SVGAGI (reference sequence). The CDR3 DNA is TGTGCCAGCAGTTACCAGCGGGACGGGAGCGGGGAGCTGTTTTTT. Translation gives CASSYQRDGSGELFF.

The genes are TRBV5-6 and TRBJ1-5; D remains unclear. Trimming stripped 2 bases from V and 4 bases from J, with 4 bases between. Germline-derived CDR1 and CDR2 are SGHDT and YYEEEE. This CDR3 is built from 12 residues. The CDR3 region is CASSFWNQPQHF. The DNA for the CDR3 is TGTGCCAGCAGCTTCTGGAATCAGCCCCAGCATTTT.

This chain connects TRBV5-6 to TRBJ1-5; D not certain. V was clipped by 0 bases and J by 2 bases, with 6 bases between them. CDR3 length: 14 amino acids. CDR1 SGHDT and CDR2 YYEEEE come from the germline V gene. CDR3 DNA sequence: TGTGCCAGCAGCTTGGGTGGCGGCAATCAGCCCCAGCATTTT. It codes for CASSLGGGNQPQHF.

This sequence joins TRBV28 and TRBJ2-7, with 7 positions matching TRBD2. V lost 5 bases and J lost 5; bases outside the gene matches: 9. Germline V CDR1 and CDR2: MDHEN, SYDVKM. The CDR3 is 14 residues long. The CDR3 reads CASSPMGGIHEQYF. In DNA form, the CDR3 reads TGTGCCAGCAGTCCCATGGGAGGGATACACGAGCAGTACTTC.

Concerning this clone: This same CDR3 is encoded by further DNA sequences in the sample. The chain links TRBV20-1 to TRBJ2-7, with 7 bases fitting TRBD2. Germline V gives CDR1 DFQATT, CDR2 SNEGSKA (reference sequence). V lost 6 bases and J lost 1; bases outside the gene matches: 0. CDR3 length: 11 residues. CDR3 protein: CSAGGSYEQYF. CDR3 in DNA: TGCAGTGCGGGGGGGTCCTACGAGCAGTACTTC.

This rearrangement joins TRBV7-2 to TRBJ2-4; D gene uncertain. Germline CDR1 reads SGHTA; CDR2 reads FQGNSA. This CDR3 region has 14 residues. V dropped 1 base and J dropped 0 bases, with 4 bases sitting between them. The CDR3 region has the DNA TGTGCCAGCAGCTTAGATTTAGCCAAAAACATTCAGTACTTC. Translating it yields CASSLDLAKNIQYF.

This clone was found a few times. V gene TRBV25-1 combines with J gene TRBJ2-1; possibly TRBD2 for D (6 bases). The CDR3 contains 14 residues. V was trimmed by 8 bases and J by 6 bases, leaving 17 bases between them. Germline CDR1 MGHDK, CDR2 SYGVNS. CDR3 nucleotide sequence: TGTGCCAGCGGGGGTCCGGGAGACCCCAATGAGCAGTTCTTC. Protein product: CASGGPGDPNEQFF.

This clone was seen a handful of times. At the DNA level, this CDR3 is encoded by other sequences in the same sample as well. The V and J genes are TRBV2 and TRBJ2-3; D not resolved. This CDR3 has 13 residues. CDR1 SNHLY and CDR2 FYNNEI come from the germline V gene. V was clipped by 4 bases and J by 0 bases, with 5 bases between them. The CDR3 reads CASSGDSTDTQYF. The CDR3, as DNA: TGTGCCAGCAGTGGGGATAGCACAGATACGCAGTATTTT.

The rearrangement joins TRBV10-3 to TRBJ2-1; TRBD2 matches at 14 bases. Germline CDR1 reads ENHRY; CDR2 reads SYGVKD. With 0 bases clipped from V and 6 bases from J, the junction kept 7 bases outside the gene matches. The CDR3 has 18 residues. CDR3 in amino acids: CAISESTSGRAWGNEQFF. The CDR3, as DNA: TGTGCCATCAGTGAGTCGACTAGCGGGAGGGCCTGGGGCAATGAGCAGTTCTTC.

The genes are TRBV5-1 and TRBJ1-4; 8 bases are shared with TRBD1. This CDR3 is 16 amino acids long. Germline V gene lookup returns CDR1 SGHRS and CDR2 YFSETQ. J was trimmed by 7 bases and V by 1 base; bases with no gene match: 9. CDR3 sequence: CASSLSLGTGREKLFF. The CDR3 region has the DNA TGCGCCAGCAGCTTGAGTCTGGGGACAGGTCGTGAAAAACTGTTTTTT. Together with reference TRBV5-1 and TRBJ1-4, the CDR3 gives the full variable domain: KAGVTQTPRYLIKTRGQQVTLSCSPISGHRSVSWYQQTPGQGLQFLFEYFSETQRNKGNFPGRFSGRQFSNSRSEMNVSTLELGDSALYLCASSLSLGTGREKLFFGSGTQLSVL.

The chain uses TRBV6-5 and TRBJ2-5, with 7 bases fitting TRBD1. V shed 5 bases, J shed 2 bases, and the junction held 2 bases outside the gene matches. Germline CDR1 and CDR2: MNHEY and SVGAGI. The CDR3 is 13 residues long. The CDR3 protein is CASSPGQQETQYF. CDR3 nucleotides: TGTGCCAGCAGTCCGGGACAGCAAGAGACCCAGTACTTC.

The chain recombines TRBV11-1 with TRBJ1-2; 9 nucleotides line up with TRBD1. CDR1 and CDR2 from the germline V gene are SGHAT and FQDESV (reference sequence). The CDR3 is made up of 13 amino acids. The junction had 5 bases not matched to a gene; V was cut back by 5 bases and J by 7 bases. CDR3 loop: CASSRDRGSGYTF. CDR3 DNA sequence: TGTGCCAGCAGCCGCGACAGGGGGAGTGGCTACACCTTC.

This chain uses TRBV7-8 with TRBJ2-7; D call uncertain. The length of the CDR3 is 13 residues. Trimming shortened V by 0 bases and J by 7 bases, and 10 bases separated the two germline ends. CDR1 SGHVS and CDR2 FQNEAQ come from the germline V gene. This chain's CDR3 is CASSLASSWEQYF. The CDR3, as DNA: TGTGCCAGCAGCTTAGCCTCCTCGTGGGAGCAGTACTTC.

The chain carries TRBV29-1 and TRBJ1-2, with TRBD1 identical over 8 bases. The CDR3 sequence is 12 residues long. The germline V gene has CDR1 SQVTM and CDR2 ANQGSEA. V shed 0 bases and J 8 bases; nucleotides not matched to a gene: 2. CDR3 loop: CSVEDRGQGYTF. DNA for the CDR3: TGCAGCGTTGAAGACAGGGGGCAAGGCTACACCTTC.

This clone was observed a single time. This chain links TRBV3-1 (or the pseudogene TRBV3-2) with TRBJ1-1; no clear D gene. V lost 1 base to trimming and J lost 0 bases, with 3 bases between them. CDR3 length: 13 residues. Germline CDR1 is LGHDT and CDR2 is YNNKEL (reference sequence). The CDR3 reads CASSQAVNTEAFF. The DNA of the CDR3 is TGTGCCAGCAGCCAAGCAGTGAACACTGAAGCTTTCTTT.

Note on this clone: Additional DNA sequences in this sample encode the identical CDR3. The CDR3 bases are TGTGCCAGCAGTCCATCCTACGAGCAGTACTTC. Its translation: CASSPSYEQYF. The chain uses TRBV2 and TRBJ2-7; no clear D. Between the trimmed V and J ends, which lost 5 bases and 1 base, there was a span of 3 bases. Germline lookup yields CDR1 SNHLY and CDR2 FYNNEI. The CDR3 runs to 11 residues.

V is TRBV7-9 and J is TRBJ2-1; D call uncertain. This CDR3 has 14 amino acids. V was shortened by 5 bases and J by 5 bases, with 13 bases between the two germline ends. Germline assignment: CDR1 SEHNR and CDR2 FQNEAQ (reference sequence). CDR3 loop: CASSRYNSNNEQFF. DNA for the CDR3: TGTGCCAGCAGCCGTTATAACTCGAACAATGAGCAGTTCTTC.

The gene calls are TRBV13 and TRBJ1-2; TRBD1 is a possible D gene (6 bases). Trimming removed 5 bases at V and 4 bases at J, with 11 bases between. The CDR3 consists of 13 residues. Germline lookup yields CDR1 PRHDT and CDR2 FYEKMQ (reference sequence). CDR3 sequence (DNA): TGTGCCAGCAGCCCCCGGACAGTCTATGGCTACACCTTC. It specifies CASSPRTVYGYTF. Looking up the rest from reference TRBV13 and TRBJ1-2 gives the full variable domain: AAGVIQSPRHLIKEKRETATLKCYPIPRHDTVYWYQQGPGQDPQFLISFYEKMQSDKGSIPDRFSAQQFSDYHSELNMSSLELGDSALYFCASSPRTVYGYTFGSGTRLTVV.

The J gene is TRBJ2-2, the V gene TRBV10-3; the match to TRBD2 covers 10 bases. Trimming removed 3 bases from V and 6 bases from J; junction bases left unmatched: 16. Germline lookup yields CDR1 ENHRY and CDR2 SYGVKD. This CDR3 is built from 19 residues. CDR3 DNA: TGTGCCATCAGTGATGGTCTAGCGGGGGACGTGGCGTACGCCGGGGAGCTGTTTTTT. Protein: CAISDGLAGDVAYAGELFF.